Presented here are 19 T cell receptor beta chains from one specimen sequenced in a study of OX40 agonist ivuxolimab in advanced cancers. Some clones are missing from TCRdb's copy, which holds only in-frame ones; the method was immunoSEQ multiplex PCR. The data hold 100,000 or so clones, with 70% to 90% observed a single time. This specimen consisted of CD4+ or CD8+ T cells sorted from blood, obtained in a trial of the OX40 agonist ivuxolimab. All receptors come from an adult with an advanced solid tumor such as melanoma, head and neck, liver or kidney cancer.

The chain has TRBV6-1 and TRBJ1-1; 8 nucleotides line up with TRBD1. V trimming: 0 bases; J trimming: 5 bases; junction bases outside the gene matches: 14. There are 18 residues in the CDR3. Germline V CDR1 and CDR2: MNHNS, SASEGT. The CDR3 reads CASSEANRGMVLGTEAFF. The CDR3 bases are TGTGCCAGCAGTGAAGCTAACAGGGGGATGGTCCTGGGTACTGAAGCTTTCTTT.

The chain employs TRBV4-2 and TRBJ2-7; 9 nucleotides line up with TRBD1. The CDR3 length is 18 residues. Germline values: CDR1 LGHNA, CDR2 YNFKEQ. The J segment lost 0 bases and the V segment lost 0 bases, leaving 9 bases of the junction unmatched. CDR3 in DNA: TGTGCCAGCAGCCAAGATAGTGGGACAGGGCTTCTCTCCTACGAGCAGTACTTC. This translates into CASSQDSGTGLLSYEQYF.

The chain links TRBV19 to TRBJ1-1; no firm D call. Germline assignment: CDR1 LNHDA and CDR2 SQIVND (reference sequence). This CDR3 is 14 amino acids long. V lost 7 bases and J lost 1, with 13 bases in between. This chain's CDR3 is CASTRVGENTEAFF. The DNA for the CDR3 is TGTGCCAGTACTAGGGTCGGGGAGAACACTGAAGCTTTCTTT.

This clone was counted a single time. The chain carries TRBV4-2 and TRBJ2-1, with 9 bases fitting TRBD2. Unmatched junction bases numbered 9, after V lost 1 base and J lost 8 bases. Germline CDR1 is LGHNA and CDR2 is YNFKEQ. The CDR3 consists of 16 residues. DNA for the CDR3: TGTGCCAGCAGCCAAGTAGGTAGCGGGAGAGGGGATGAGCAGTTCTTC. This sequence encodes CASSQVGSGRGDEQFF.

This clone has more than one count but fewer than ten. The chain recombines TRBV5-6 with TRBJ1-2; D remains unclear. Germline V gene sequence: CDR1 SGHDT, CDR2 YYEEEE. The length of the CDR3 is 16 residues. Trimming cost V 7 bases and J 2 bases, with 21 bases left between them. The CDR3 region has the DNA TGTGCCAGCCGGAAAGGACTATACACACAGAACTATGGCTACACCTTC. Translating gives CASRKGLYTQNYGYTF.

This clone was observed once. The chain links TRBV5-1 to TRBJ1-2; D is uncertain. There are 13 residues in the CDR3. Trimming pared 4 bases from V and 5 bases from J, leaving 12 bases between. The V gene's germline CDR1 is SGHRS and CDR2 YFSETQ. The CDR3 sequence: CASSPTVGYGYTF. The CDR3 nucleotides are TGCGCCAGCAGCCCTACTGTTGGGTATGGCTACACCTTC. Looking up the rest from reference TRBV5-1 and TRBJ1-2 gives the full variable domain: KAGVTQTPRYLIKTRGQQVTLSCSPISGHRSVSWYQQTPGQGLQFLFEYFSETQRNKGNFPGRFSGRQFSNSRSEMNVSTLELGDSALYLCASSPTVGYGYTFGSGTRLTVV.

The V gene is TRBV20-1, the J gene TRBJ1-2; a possible D gene is TRBD1 (6 bases). V was clipped by 5 bases and J by 8 bases, with 12 bases between them. From germline, CDR1 is DFQATT and CDR2 SNEGSKA (reference sequence). This CDR3 is 11 amino acids long. CDR3 sequence reads: CSAFADRGYTF. The DNA of the CDR3 is TGCAGTGCTTTCGCTGACAGGGGCTACACCTTC.

This chain uses TRBV4-3 with TRBJ2-2; D is undetermined. CDR3 length equals 18 residues. V gave up 1 base and J gave up 7 bases, with 22 bases separating them. The germline gives CDR1 LGHNA, CDR2 YSLEER. CDR3 loop: CASSQVPSHPRRVGELFF. CDR3 bases: TGCGCCAGCAGCCAAGTCCCCTCGCACCCGCGGCGTGTCGGGGAGCTGTTTTTT.

This chain joins TRBV6-1 and TRBJ2-3; TRBD2 is a possible D gene (6 bases). Between the trimmed V and J ends, which lost 1 base and 3 bases, there was a span of 14 bases. The CDR3 consists of 16 residues. Per the germline V gene, CDR1 is MNHNS and CDR2 is SASEGT. The CDR3 loop reads CASSEVAGMNTDTQYF. The CDR3, as DNA: TGTGCCAGCAGTGAAGTTGCGGGGATGAATACAGATACGCAGTATTTT.

V gene TRBV9 combines with J gene TRBJ1-1; tentatively, D is TRBD1 (5 bases). CDR1 and CDR2 from the germline V gene are SGDLS and YYNGEE. CDR3 length: 13 residues. Deletions cut 3 bases from V and 9 bases from J, with 15 bases between. The CDR3 DNA is TGTGCCAGCAGCGGGCAGGCTTTGGGGCAAGCTTTCTTT. Encoded protein: CASSGQALGQAFF.

This sequence joins TRBV6-5 and TRBJ1-2, with D uncertain. The ends were cut back, 5 bases at V and 7 bases at J, with 8 bases in the middle. Germline V CDR1 and CDR2: MNHEY, SVGAGI. The CDR3 is made up of 11 amino acids. The DNA of the CDR3 is TGTGCCAGCAGTGAATGGGGTGGCTACACCTTC. It codes for CASSEWGGYTF.

The chain uses TRBV5-1 and TRBJ2-5, with D hard to call. The V gene's germline CDR1 is SGHRS and CDR2 YFSETQ. CDR3 length: 14 residues. With 2 bases removed from V and 1 base from J, the gap between germline ends came to 9 bases. The CDR3, as DNA: TGCGCCAGCAGCTTCGGGCACGGCCAAGAGACCCAGTACTTC. Its translation is CASSFGHGQETQYF.

The chain uses TRBV9 and TRBJ2-7, with D hard to call. This CDR3 has 14 residues. Trimming took off 0 bases at V and 7 bases at J, with 14 bases between the two ends. CDR1 and CDR2 from the germline V gene are SGDLS and YYNGEE. CDR3 sequence reads: CASSVVDDFGEQYF. The CDR3 coding sequence is TGTGCCAGCAGCGTAGTTGACGACTTTGGGGAGCAGTACTTC.

J is TRBJ2-1 and V is TRBV6-6, with unresolved D. In germline, CDR1 is MNHNY, CDR2 SVGAGI (reference sequence). V was clipped by 7 bases and J by 6 bases, with 13 bases between them. The CDR3 is 13 residues long. The CDR3 DNA follows: TGTGCCAGCACCCCCGGAAGCCCCAATGAGCAGTTCTTC. Its translation is CASTPGSPNEQFF.

The CDR3 DNA follows: TGTGCCAGCAGCTTAACTCGAAGCGGGACTGAAGCTTTCTTT. Amino acid sequence: CASSLTRSGTEAFF. This chain connects TRBV7-2 to TRBJ1-1; D not certain. Looked up from germline, CDR1 is SGHTA and CDR2 is FQGNSA. V was trimmed by 2 bases and J by 5 bases, leaving 12 bases between them. This CDR3 is built from 14 residues.

The rearrangement links TRBV11-2 to TRBJ1-1; no clear D. The germline CDR1 and CDR2 sequences are SGHAT and FQNNGV. The CDR3 is 14 residues long. V was trimmed by 1 base and J by 3 bases, leaving 9 bases between them. The CDR3 DNA is TGTGCCAGCAGCTTAGGAACAGTGTACACTGAAGCTTTCTTT. Its translation is CASSLGTVYTEAFF.

The CDR3 DNA reads TGCGCCAGCAGCCGAGAACAGGGGGCTGCCTACGAGCAGTACTTC. Residues: CASSREQGAAYEQYF. The rearrangement uses TRBV4-1 and TRBJ2-7; TRBD1 aligns across 9 bases. After removal of 4 bases from V and 2 bases from J, the junction contained 6 bases not matched to a gene. The CDR3 covers 15 residues. Germline V CDR1 and CDR2: MGHRA, YSYEKL.

This chain connects TRBV19 to TRBJ2-7; D possibly matches TRBD1 or TRBD2 (7 bases each). The germline CDR1 and CDR2 sequences are LNHDA and SQIVND (reference sequence). V was shortened by 7 bases and J by 7 bases, with 20 bases between the two germline ends. The CDR3 covers 14 residues. The CDR3 sequence: CASKRTSVRGEQYF. The CDR3 nucleotides are TGTGCCAGTAAGCGAACTAGCGTCAGGGGGGAGCAGTACTTC.

The J gene is TRBJ2-3, the V gene TRBV6-4; 7 positions match TRBD2. V gave up 2 bases and J gave up 2 bases; unmatched junction bases: 4. Germline assignment: CDR1 MRHNA and CDR2 SNTAGT. The CDR3 has 15 residues. In DNA form, the CDR3 reads TGTGCCAGCAGTGACCGGGGACTAAACACAGATACGCAGTATTTT. Translating it yields CASSDRGLNTDTQYF.